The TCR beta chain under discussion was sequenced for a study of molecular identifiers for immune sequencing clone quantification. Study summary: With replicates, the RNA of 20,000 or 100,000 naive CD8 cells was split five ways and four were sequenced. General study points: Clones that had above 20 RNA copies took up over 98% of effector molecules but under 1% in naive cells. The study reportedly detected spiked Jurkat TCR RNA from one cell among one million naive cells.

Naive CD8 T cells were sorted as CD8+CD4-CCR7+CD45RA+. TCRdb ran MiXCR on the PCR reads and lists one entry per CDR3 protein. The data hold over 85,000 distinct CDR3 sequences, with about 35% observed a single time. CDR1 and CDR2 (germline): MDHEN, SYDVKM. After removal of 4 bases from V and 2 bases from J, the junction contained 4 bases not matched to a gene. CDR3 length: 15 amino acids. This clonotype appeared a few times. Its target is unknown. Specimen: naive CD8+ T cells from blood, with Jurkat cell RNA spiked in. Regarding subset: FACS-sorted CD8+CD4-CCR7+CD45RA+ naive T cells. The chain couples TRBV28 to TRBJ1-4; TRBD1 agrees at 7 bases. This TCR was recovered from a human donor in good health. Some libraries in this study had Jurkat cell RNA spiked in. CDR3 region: CASSWTGGTNEKLFF. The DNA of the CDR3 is TGTGCCAGCAGTTGGACAGGCGGGACTAATGAAAAACTGTTTTTT.